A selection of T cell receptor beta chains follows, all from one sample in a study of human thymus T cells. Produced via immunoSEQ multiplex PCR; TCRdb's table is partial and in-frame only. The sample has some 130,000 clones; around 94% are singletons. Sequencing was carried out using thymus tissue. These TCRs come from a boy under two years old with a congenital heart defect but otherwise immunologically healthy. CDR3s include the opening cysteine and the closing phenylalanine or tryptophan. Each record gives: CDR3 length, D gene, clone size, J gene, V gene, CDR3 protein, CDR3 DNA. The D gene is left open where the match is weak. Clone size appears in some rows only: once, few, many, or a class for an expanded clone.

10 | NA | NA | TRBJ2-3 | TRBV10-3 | CATRGATQYF | TGTGCCACCCGCGGGGCTACGCAGTATTTT
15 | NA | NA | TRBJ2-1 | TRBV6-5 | CASSLRGIRYNEQFF | TGTGCCAGCAGTCTCCGGGGGATAAGGTACAATGAGCAGTTCTTC
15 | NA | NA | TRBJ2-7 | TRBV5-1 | CASSLAASPSYEQYF | TGCGCCAGCAGCTTGGCAGCCTCACCCTCCTACGAGCAGTACTTC
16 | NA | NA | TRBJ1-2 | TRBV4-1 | CASRAVRGPMDDGYTF | TGCGCCAGCAGGGCCGTAAGAGGACCTATGGATGATGGCTACACCTTC
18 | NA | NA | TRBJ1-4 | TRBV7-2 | CASSLVGRIPWGNEKLFF | TGTGCCAGCAGCTTAGTGGGGAGGATCCCTTGGGGTAATGAAAAACTGTTTTTT
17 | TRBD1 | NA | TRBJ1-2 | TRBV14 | CASSQARLTGFNYGYTF | TGTGCCAGCAGCCAAGCAAGACTGACAGGGTTTAACTATGGCTACACCTTC
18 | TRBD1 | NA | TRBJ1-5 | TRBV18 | CASSSGGQGGSPDQPQHF | TGTGCCAGCTCCTCCGGCGGACAGGGCGGATCACCCGATCAGCCCCAGCATTTT
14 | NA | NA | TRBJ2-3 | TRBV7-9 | CASSFGGDTDTQYF | TGTGCCAGCAGCTTCGGAGGGGACACAGATACGCAGTATTTT
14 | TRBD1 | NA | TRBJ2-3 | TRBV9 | CASSVLQGTDTQYF | TGTGCCAGCAGCGTCCTACAGGGGACAGATACGCAGTATTTT
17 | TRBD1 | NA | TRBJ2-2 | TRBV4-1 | CASSQVYRGGNTGELFF | TGCGCCAGCAGCCAAGTCTACAGGGGTGGAAACACCGGGGAGCTGTTTTTT
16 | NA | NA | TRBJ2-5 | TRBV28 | CASSSEGSPSQETQYF | TGTGCCAGCAGCTCAGAGGGCTCCCCATCCCAAGAGACCCAGTACTTC
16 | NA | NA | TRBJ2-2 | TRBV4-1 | CASSQPITYFTGELFF | TGCGCCAGCAGCCAACCCATTACCTACTTCACCGGGGAGCTGTTTTTT
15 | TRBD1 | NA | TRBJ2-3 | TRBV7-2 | CASSFMTGDTDTQYF | TGTGCCAGCAGCTTTATGACAGGGGACACAGATACGCAGTATTTT
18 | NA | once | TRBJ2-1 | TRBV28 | CASRRGHIYPTGCDEQFF | TGTGCCAGCCGGAGGGGGCATATATACCCGACGGGTTGTGATGAGCAGTTCTTC
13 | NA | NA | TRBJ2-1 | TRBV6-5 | CASSQAGQNEQFF | TGTGCCAGCAGTCAGGCCGGCCAGAATGAGCAGTTCTTC
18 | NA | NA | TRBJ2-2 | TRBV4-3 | CASSRTGSKSANTGELFF | TGCGCCAGCAGCCGAACCGGGTCCAAATCCGCGAACACCGGGGAGCTGTTTTTT
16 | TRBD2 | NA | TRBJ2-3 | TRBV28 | CASSLRRRGGTDTQYF | TGTGCCAGCAGTTTGCGGCGGCGGGGGGGCACAGATACGCAGTATTTT
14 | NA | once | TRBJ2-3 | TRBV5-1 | CASSFETSTDTQYF | TGCGCCAGCAGCTTTGAGACTAGCACAGATACGCAGTATTTT
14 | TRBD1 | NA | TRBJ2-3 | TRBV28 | CASSHHRGTDTQYF | TGTGCCAGCAGTCACCACAGGGGAACAGATACGCAGTATTTT
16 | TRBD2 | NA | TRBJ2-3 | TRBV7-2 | CASSFRTSGGADTQYF | TGTGCCAGCAGCTTCAGGACTAGCGGGGGGGCAGATACGCAGTATTTT